The subject of this entry is one TCR beta chain. Here immunoSEQ multiplex PCR was the method, and the copy in TCRdb shows in-frame clones only, minus some. The data contain tens of thousands of clones, about 86% of them singletons. Germline CDR1 MGHRA, CDR2 YSYEKL. V was cut by 1 base and J by 7 bases, with 14 bases left in between. This CDR3 region has 15 residues. The sample originates from a study of OX40 agonist ivuxolimab in advanced cancers. The origin of this receptor is an adult with an advanced solid tumor such as melanoma, head and neck, liver or kidney cancer. The chain couples TRBV4-1 to TRBJ1-5, with a tentative D call TRBD1 (6 bases). The sample here was CD4+ or CD8+ T cells sorted from blood, taken in a trial of the OX40 agonist ivuxolimab. This CDR3 reads CASSQVGGNGQPQHF. For the CDR3, the DNA is TGCGCCAGCAGCCAAGTAGGGGGGAACGGGCAGCCCCAGCATTTT.